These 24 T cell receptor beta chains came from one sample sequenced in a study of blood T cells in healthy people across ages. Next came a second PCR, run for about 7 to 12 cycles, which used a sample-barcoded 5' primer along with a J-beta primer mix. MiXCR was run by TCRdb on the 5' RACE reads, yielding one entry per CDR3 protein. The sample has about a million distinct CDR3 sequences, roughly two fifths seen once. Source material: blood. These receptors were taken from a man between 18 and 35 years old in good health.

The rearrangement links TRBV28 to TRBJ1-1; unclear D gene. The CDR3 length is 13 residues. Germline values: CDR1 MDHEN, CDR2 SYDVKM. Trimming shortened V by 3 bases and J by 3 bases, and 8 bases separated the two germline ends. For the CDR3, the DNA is TGTGCCAGCAGTTTCCGTTATGACACTGAAGCTTTCTTT. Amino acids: CASSFRYDTEAFF.

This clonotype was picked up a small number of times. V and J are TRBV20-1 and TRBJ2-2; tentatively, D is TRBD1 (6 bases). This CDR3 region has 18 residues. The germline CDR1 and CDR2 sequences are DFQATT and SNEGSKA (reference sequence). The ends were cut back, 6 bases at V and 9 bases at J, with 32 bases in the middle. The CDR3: CSAKIHFGTPLSSRELFF. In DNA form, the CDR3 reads TGCAGTGCCAAAATTCACTTCGGGACACCTCTTTCTTCCCGGGAGCTGTTTTTT.

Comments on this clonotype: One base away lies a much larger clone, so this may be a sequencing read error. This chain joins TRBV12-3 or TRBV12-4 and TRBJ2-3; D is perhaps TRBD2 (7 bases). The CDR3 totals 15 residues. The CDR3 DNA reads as TGTGCCAGCAGTTTAAACGGGGGGCGCGGAGATATGCAGTATTTT. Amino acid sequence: CASSLNGGRGDMQYF.

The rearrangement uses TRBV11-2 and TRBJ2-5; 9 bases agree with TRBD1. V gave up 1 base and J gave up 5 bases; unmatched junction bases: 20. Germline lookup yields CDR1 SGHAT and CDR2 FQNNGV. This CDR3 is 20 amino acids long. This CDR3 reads CASSLVFQFLGQGPQETQYF. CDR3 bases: TGTGCCAGCAGCTTAGTATTTCAATTCTTGGGACAGGGACCCCAGGAGACCCAGTACTTC. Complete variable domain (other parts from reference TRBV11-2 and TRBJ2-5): EAGVAQSPRYKIIEKRQSVAFWCNPISGHATLYWYQQILGQGPKLLIQFQNNGVVDDSQLPKDRFSAERLKGVDSTLKIQPAKLEDSAVYLCASSLVFQFLGQGPQETQYFGPGTRLLVL.

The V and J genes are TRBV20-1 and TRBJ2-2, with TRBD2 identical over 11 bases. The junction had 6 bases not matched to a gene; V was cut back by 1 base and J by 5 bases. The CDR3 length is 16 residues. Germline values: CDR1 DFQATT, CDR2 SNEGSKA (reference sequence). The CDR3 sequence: CSARGLAGSGTGELFF. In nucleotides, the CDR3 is TGCAGTGCTAGAGGACTAGCGGGGTCGGGGACCGGGGAGCTGTTTTTT.

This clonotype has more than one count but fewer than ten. The CDR3 DNA reads TGTGCCAGCAGCGTAGGGACCACTAGCACAGATACGCAGTATTTT. Its protein product is CASSVGTTSTDTQYF. The chain is built from TRBV9 and TRBJ2-3; D not resolved. The length of the CDR3 is 15 residues. Germline CDR1 is SGDLS and CDR2 is YYNGEE. V was trimmed by 0 bases and J by 0 bases, leaving 8 bases between them.

CDR3 sequence reads: CASSLVSPAGQETQYF. For the CDR3, the DNA is TGTGCCAGCAGCTTAGTCTCCCCAGCGGGGCAAGAGACCCAGTACTTC. The J gene is TRBJ2-5, the V gene TRBV5-6; 7 bases agree with TRBD2. The junction had 9 bases not matched to a gene; V was cut back by 2 bases and J by 2 bases. This CDR3 region has 16 residues. In germline, CDR1 is SGHDT, CDR2 YYEEEE.

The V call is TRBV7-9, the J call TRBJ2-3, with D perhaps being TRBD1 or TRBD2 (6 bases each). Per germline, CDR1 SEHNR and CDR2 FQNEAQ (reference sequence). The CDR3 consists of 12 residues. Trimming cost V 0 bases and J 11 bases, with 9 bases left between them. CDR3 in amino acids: CASSLARDKQYF. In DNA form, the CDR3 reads TGTGCCAGCAGCTTAGCGCGGGACAAGCAGTATTTT.

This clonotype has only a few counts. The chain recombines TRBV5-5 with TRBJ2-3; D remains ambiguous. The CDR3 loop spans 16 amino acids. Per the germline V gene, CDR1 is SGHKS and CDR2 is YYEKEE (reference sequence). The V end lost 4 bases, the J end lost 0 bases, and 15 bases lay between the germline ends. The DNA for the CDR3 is TGTGCCAGCAGCCCTTCCAGGACCGCTAGCACAGATACGCAGTATTTT. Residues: CASSPSRTASTDTQYF.

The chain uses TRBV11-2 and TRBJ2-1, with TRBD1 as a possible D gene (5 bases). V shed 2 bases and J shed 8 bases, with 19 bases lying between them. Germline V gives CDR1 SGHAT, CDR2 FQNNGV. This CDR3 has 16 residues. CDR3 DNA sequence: TGTGCCAGCAGCTTAAAAGACAGTGTCCCTTGGGATGAGCAGTTCTTC. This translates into CASSLKDSVPWDEQFF.

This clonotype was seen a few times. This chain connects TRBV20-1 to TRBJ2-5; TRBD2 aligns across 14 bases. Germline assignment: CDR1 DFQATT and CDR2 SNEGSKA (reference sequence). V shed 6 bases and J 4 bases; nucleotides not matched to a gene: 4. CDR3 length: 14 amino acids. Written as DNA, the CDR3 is TGCAGTGCCGAGACTAGCGGGGGGGCAGAGACCCAGTACTTC. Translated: CSAETSGGAETQYF.

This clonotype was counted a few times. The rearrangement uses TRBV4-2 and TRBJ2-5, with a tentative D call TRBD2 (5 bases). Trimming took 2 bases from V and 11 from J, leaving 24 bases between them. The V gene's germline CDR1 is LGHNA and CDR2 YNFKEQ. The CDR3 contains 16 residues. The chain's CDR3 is CASSQLNAASLGEQYF. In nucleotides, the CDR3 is TGTGCCAGCAGCCAATTAAACGCGGCTAGCTTAGGTGAGCAGTACTTC.

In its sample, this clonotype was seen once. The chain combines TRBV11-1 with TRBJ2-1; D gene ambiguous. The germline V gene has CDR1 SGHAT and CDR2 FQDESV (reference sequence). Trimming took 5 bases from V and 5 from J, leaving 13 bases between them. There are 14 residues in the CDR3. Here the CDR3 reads CASSVGRRDNEQFF. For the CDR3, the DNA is TGTGCCAGCAGCGTGGGTCGAAGGGACAATGAGCAGTTCTTC. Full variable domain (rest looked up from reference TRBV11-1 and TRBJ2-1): EAEVAQSPRYKITEKSQAVAFWCDPISGHATLYWYRQILGQGPELLVQFQDESVVDDSQLPKDRFSAERLKGVDSTLKIQPAELGDSAMYLCASSVGRRDNEQFFGPGTRLTVL.

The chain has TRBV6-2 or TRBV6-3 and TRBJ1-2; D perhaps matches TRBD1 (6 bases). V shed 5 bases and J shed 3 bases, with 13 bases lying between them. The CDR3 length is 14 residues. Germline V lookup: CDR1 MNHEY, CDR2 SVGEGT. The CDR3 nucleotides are TGTGCCAGCAGTGAGCCGGGACATTACTATGGCTACACCTTC. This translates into CASSEPGHYYGYTF.

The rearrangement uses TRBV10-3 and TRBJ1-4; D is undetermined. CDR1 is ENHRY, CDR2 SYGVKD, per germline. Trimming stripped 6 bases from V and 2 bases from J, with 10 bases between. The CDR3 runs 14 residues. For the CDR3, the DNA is TGTGCCATCAGCATGGAAGGGACTAATGAAAAACTGTTTTTT. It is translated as CAISMEGTNEKLFF.

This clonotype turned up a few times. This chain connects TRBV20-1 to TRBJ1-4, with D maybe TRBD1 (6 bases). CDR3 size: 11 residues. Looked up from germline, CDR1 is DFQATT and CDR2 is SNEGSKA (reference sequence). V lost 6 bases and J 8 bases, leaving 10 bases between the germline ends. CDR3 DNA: TGCAGTGCGGATACAGGGGAAAAACTGTTTTTT. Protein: CSADTGEKLFF.

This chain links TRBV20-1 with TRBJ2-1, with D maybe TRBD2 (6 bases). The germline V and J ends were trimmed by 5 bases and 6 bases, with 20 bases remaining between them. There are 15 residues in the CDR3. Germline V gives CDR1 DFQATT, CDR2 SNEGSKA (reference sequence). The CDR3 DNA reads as TGCAGTGCTCTACAGACGGGACCGGGACTCAATGAGCAGTTCTTC. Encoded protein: CSALQTGPGLNEQFF.

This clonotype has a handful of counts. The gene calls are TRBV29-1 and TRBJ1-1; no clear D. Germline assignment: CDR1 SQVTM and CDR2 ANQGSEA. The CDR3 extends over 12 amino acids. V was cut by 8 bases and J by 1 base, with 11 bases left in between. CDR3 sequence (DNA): TGCAGCATCCTCGGCGGGAACACTGAAGCTTTCTTT. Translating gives CSILGGNTEAFF.

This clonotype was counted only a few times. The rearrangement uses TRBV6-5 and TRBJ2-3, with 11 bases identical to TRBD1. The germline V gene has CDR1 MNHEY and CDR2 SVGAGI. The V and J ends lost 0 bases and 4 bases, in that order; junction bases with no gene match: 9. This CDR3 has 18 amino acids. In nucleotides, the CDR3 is TGTGCCAGCAGTTACTCCTTCCTCGTGGGACAGGGGGCAGATACGCAGTATTTT. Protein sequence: CASSYSFLVGQGADTQYF.

The DNA of the CDR3 is TGTGCCAGCAGCGTAGTCCACGGAGACAATGAGCAGTTCTTC. This codes for CASSVVHGDNEQFF. The J gene is TRBJ2-1, the V gene TRBV11-3; D gene uncertain. The CDR3 consists of 14 residues. The germline V and J ends were trimmed by 5 bases and 5 bases, with 13 bases remaining between them. CDR1 is SGHNT, CDR2 YENEEA, per germline.

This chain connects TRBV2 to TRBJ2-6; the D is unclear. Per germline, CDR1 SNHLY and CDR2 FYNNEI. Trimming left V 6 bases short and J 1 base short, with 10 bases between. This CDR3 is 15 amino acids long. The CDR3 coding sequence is TGTGCCAGCAGCGCCGACATGTCTGGGGCCAACGTCCTGACTTTC. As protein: CASSADMSGANVLTF.

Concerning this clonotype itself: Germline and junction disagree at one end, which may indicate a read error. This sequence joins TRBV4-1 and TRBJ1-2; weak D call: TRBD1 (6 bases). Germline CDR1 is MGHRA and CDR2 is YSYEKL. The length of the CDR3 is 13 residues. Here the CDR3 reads CASSLSDSYDYTF. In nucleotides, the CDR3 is TGCGCCAGCAGCCTATCGGACAGCTATGACTACACCTTC.

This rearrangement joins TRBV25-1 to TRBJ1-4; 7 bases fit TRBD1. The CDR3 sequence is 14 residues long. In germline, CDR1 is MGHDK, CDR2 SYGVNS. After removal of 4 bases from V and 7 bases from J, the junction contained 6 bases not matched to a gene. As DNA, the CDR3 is TGTGCCAGCAGTGTCGACAGGGCCAGTGAAAAACTGTTTTTT. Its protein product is CASSVDRASEKLFF.

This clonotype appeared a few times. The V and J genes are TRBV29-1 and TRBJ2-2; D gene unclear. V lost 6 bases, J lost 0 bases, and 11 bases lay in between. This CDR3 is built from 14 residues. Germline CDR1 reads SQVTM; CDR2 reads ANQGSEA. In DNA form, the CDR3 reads TGCAGCGTAACAGCTAACACGAACACCGGGGAGCTGTTTTTT. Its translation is CSVTANTNTGELFF.